One and the same sample provided the 28 T cell receptor beta chains below, sequenced in a study of blood T cell repertoires in COVID-19. Libraries were prepared by immunoSEQ multiplex PCR; TCRdb keeps only in-frame clonotypes and omits some of them. The sample consists of 170,000 or so clones, almost 85% of them appearing once. Input material: peripheral blood. Receptors originate from a young man with active or convalescent COVID-19.

Written as DNA, the CDR3 is TGTGCCAGCAGTTCTAGGGGACCGGGCGCGGGGGAGACCCAGTACTTC. Protein product: CASSSRGPGAGETQYF. The J gene is TRBJ2-5, the V gene TRBV6-5, with a possible D match to TRBD2 (6 bases). The CDR3 contains 16 residues. V gave up 4 bases and J gave up 5 bases, with 20 bases separating them. From germline, CDR1 is MNHEY and CDR2 SVGAGI.

This chain uses TRBV7-9 with TRBJ2-7, with a possible D match to TRBD1 (6 bases). The CDR3 covers 16 residues. CDR1 and CDR2 (germline): SEHNR, FQNEAQ (reference sequence). Deletions cut 1 base from V and 2 bases from J, with 15 bases between. CDR3 coding DNA: TGTGCCAGCAGCTTAGAGTCCAGGCCAGGGGCCTACGAGCAGTACTTC. Translation: CASSLESRPGAYEQYF.

The chain couples TRBV9 to TRBJ2-1; D is undetermined. Germline loops: CDR1 SGDLS, CDR2 YYNGEE. The CDR3 runs to 14 residues. Trimming shortened V by 0 bases and J by 2 bases, and 6 bases separated the two germline ends. CDR3 nucleotide sequence: TGTGCCAGCAGCGTAGACAACACCTACAATGAGCAGTTCTTC. Residues: CASSVDNTYNEQFF.

V gene TRBV18 combines with J gene TRBJ2-3; 9 bases match TRBD2. With 4 bases clipped from V and 6 bases from J, the junction kept 11 bases outside the gene matches. The CDR3 length is 16 residues. Per germline, CDR1 KGHSH and CDR2 LQKENI. The DNA for the CDR3 is TGTGCCAGCTCACAATTTAGCGGGAGTGGTTTGGATACGCAGTATTTT. It translates to CASSQFSGSGLDTQYF.

The rearrangement uses TRBV10-2 and TRBJ1-1; TRBD1 aligns across 8 bases. V shed 6 bases and J 1 base; nucleotides not matched to a gene: 7. The CDR3 sequence is 15 residues long. Germline-derived CDR1 and CDR2 are WSHSY and SAAADI. The CDR3 spells CASSPTGEGNTEAFF. The CDR3 coding sequence is TGCGCCAGCAGCCCGACAGGGGAAGGGAACACTGAAGCTTTCTTT.

The CDR3 region is CASSLHRSGSYTF. DNA of the CDR3: TGTGCCAGCAGTTTACATCGGTCAGGTAGCTACACCTTC. The gene calls are TRBV27 and TRBJ1-2, with D unresolved. Deletions cut 2 bases from V and 9 bases from J, with 13 bases between. CDR3 length: 13 amino acids. Germline V CDR1 and CDR2: MNHEY, SMNVEV (reference sequence).

CDR3 residues: CASHRDRFSGANVLTF. CDR3 bases: TGTGCCAGCCATCGGGACAGGTTTTCTGGGGCCAACGTCCTGACTTTC. This chain joins TRBV18 and TRBJ2-6; 8 bases line up with TRBD1. V shed 8 bases, J shed 1 base, and the junction held 7 bases outside the gene matches. The CDR3 contains 16 residues. The germline V gene has CDR1 KGHSH and CDR2 LQKENI.

The chain couples TRBV19 to TRBJ1-5; TRBD1 agrees at 12 bases. CDR1 is LNHDA, CDR2 SQIVND, per germline (reference sequence). Trimming took 6 bases from V and 2 from J; bases not matched to a gene: 8. The CDR3 spans 17 residues. The CDR3 protein is CASRTPGTGGRNQPQHF. The CDR3, as DNA: TGTGCCAGTAGAACCCCCGGGACAGGGGGCCGCAATCAGCCCCAGCATTTT. The full variable domain, rest sourced from reference TRBV19 and TRBJ1-5, is DGGITQSPKYLFRKEGQNVTLSCEQNLNHDAMYWYRQDPGQGLRLIYYSQIVNDFQKGDIAEGYSVSREKKESFPLTVTSAQKNPTAFYLCASRTPGTGGRNQPQHFGDGTRLSIL.

V and J are TRBV3-1 (or the pseudogene TRBV3-2) and TRBJ2-7; D is perhaps TRBD2 (5 bases). The germline gives CDR1 LGHDT, CDR2 YNNKEL (reference sequence). The V end lost 3 bases, the J end lost 0 bases, and 12 bases lay between the germline ends. This CDR3 has 15 amino acids. CDR3 DNA: TGTGCCAGCAGCCAGCGGGTCTCTCTCTCCTACGAGCAGTACTTC. Translating it yields CASSQRVSLSYEQYF.

The V gene is TRBV2, the J gene TRBJ2-7; 12 bases match TRBD2. The CDR3 totals 15 residues. Looked up from germline, CDR1 is SNHLY and CDR2 is FYNNEI. The junction had 11 bases not matched to a gene; V was cut back by 7 bases and J by 7 bases. Here the CDR3 DNA reads TGTGCCAGCACCCGACTAGCGGGAGTGCTCGAAGAGCAGTACTTC. As protein: CASTRLAGVLEEQYF.

The V gene is TRBV6-5, the J gene TRBJ2-7, with 8 bases identical to TRBD1. This CDR3 comprises 14 residues. In germline, CDR1 is MNHEY, CDR2 SVGAGI. Unmatched junction bases numbered 4, after V lost 4 bases and J lost 2 bases. CDR3 sequence (DNA): TGTGCCAGCAGTTTCCGGGACAGGCCCTACGAGCAGTACTTC. Translated, it gives CASSFRDRPYEQYF.

The chain has TRBV18 and TRBJ2-1, with TRBD1 matching over 9 bases. The V and J ends lost 3 bases and 6 bases, in that order; junction bases with no gene match: 6. Per the germline V gene, CDR1 is KGHSH and CDR2 is LQKENI. The CDR3 extends over 15 amino acids. The CDR3 reads CASSPPGQGFNEQFF. CDR3 bases: TGTGCCAGCTCACCCCCGGGACAGGGATTCAATGAGCAGTTCTTC.

This clone was observed a handful of times. V gene TRBV11-2 combines with J gene TRBJ1-6; D gene uncertain. CDR3 length equals 16 residues. V lost 1 base and J 8 bases, leaving 15 bases between the germline ends. Germline V gene data show CDR1 as SGHAT and CDR2 as FQNNGV. DNA of the CDR3: TGTGCCAGCAGCTTAGGTCGGGGTAACGCGGATTCACCCCTCCACTTT. This encodes CASSLGRGNADSPLHF.

The V and J genes are TRBV5-6 and TRBJ2-7, with 11 bases aligning to TRBD1. Germline trimming cut 4 bases from V and 7 bases from J; bases unmatched to any gene: 7. Germline V CDR1 and CDR2: SGHDT, YYEEEE. CDR3 length: 14 amino acids. The CDR3 DNA is TGTGCCAGCAGCCCCTTGGACAGGGGGCAAGAGCAGTACTTC. Translating it yields CASSPLDRGQEQYF.

The V call is TRBV2, the J call TRBJ2-7; tentatively, D is TRBD1 (6 bases). Deletions cut 7 bases from V and 2 bases from J, with 18 bases between. The V gene's germline CDR1 is SNHLY and CDR2 FYNNEI. The CDR3 spans 15 residues. CDR3: CASIKERTATYEQYF. CDR3 DNA sequence: TGTGCCAGCATTAAGGAACGGACAGCGACCTACGAGCAGTACTTC.

In its sample, this clone was seen once. The chain links TRBV25-1 to TRBJ1-5, with TRBD1 as a possible D gene (6 bases). V was pared by 8 bases and J by 7 bases, with 18 bases between. Germline V CDR1 and CDR2: MGHDK, SYGVNS. The CDR3 loop spans 14 amino acids. The CDR3 DNA follows: TGTGCCAGCGGGGTTGGGGGGGCTGGACAGCCCCAGCATTTT. Amino acids: CASGVGGAGQPQHF. Full variable domain (missing parts from reference TRBV25-1 and TRBJ1-5): EADIYQTPRYLVIGTGKKITLECSQTMGHDKMYWYQQDPGMELHLIHYSYGVNSTEKGDLSSESTVSRIRTEHFPLTLESARPSHTSQYLCASGVGGAGQPQHFGDGTRLSIL.

V is TRBV7-3 and J is TRBJ1-2; D uncertain. The V and J ends lost 1 base and 1 base respectively, with 10 bases between them. Germline loops: CDR1 SGHTA, CDR2 FQGTGA. The CDR3 totals 15 residues. Here the CDR3 DNA reads TGTGCCAGCAGCTTAATTCCGGGTGATAACTATGGCTACACCTTC. It yields the protein CASSLIPGDNYGYTF.

The genes are TRBV7-8 and TRBJ2-1; 8 positions match TRBD2. Per the germline V gene, CDR1 is SGHVS and CDR2 is FQNEAQ. The CDR3 extends over 18 amino acids. Losses at the gene ends were 4 bases for V and 2 bases for J; bases not matched to a gene: 13. The CDR3 spells CASSSPLWRGEPYNEQFF. CDR3 DNA sequence: TGTGCCAGCAGCTCACCACTTTGGCGGGGGGAACCCTACAATGAGCAGTTCTTC.

As DNA, the CDR3 is TGTGCCTGGATGCGCTCTGGAAACACCATATATTTT. It codes for CAWMRSGNTIYF. The chain carries TRBV30 and TRBJ1-3, with no clear D. V lost 4 bases, J lost 0 bases, and 4 bases lay in between. Per the germline V gene, CDR1 is GTSNPN and CDR2 is SVGIG (reference sequence). This CDR3 has 12 residues.

The chain links TRBV9 to TRBJ2-2; D possibly corresponds to TRBD1 (6 bases). CDR3 length equals 15 residues. CDR1 is SGDLS and CDR2 is YYNGEE in the germline V gene. Trimming shortened V by 2 bases and J by 2 bases, and 10 bases separated the two germline ends. For the CDR3, the DNA is TGTGCCAGCAGCGTGGACAGCCTTAACACCGGGGAGCTGTTTTTT. Amino acid sequence: CASSVDSLNTGELFF.

The rearrangement uses TRBV6-5 and TRBJ1-1, with D maybe TRBD1 (6 bases). V lost 0 bases, J lost 5 bases, and 10 bases lay in between. Germline V CDR1 and CDR2: MNHEY, SVGAGI. The CDR3 has 14 residues. DNA for the CDR3: TGTGCCAGCAGTTACTCTGCAGGGGTTACTGAAGCTTTCTTT. Translation gives CASSYSAGVTEAFF.

The chain employs TRBV25-1 and TRBJ1-3, with D possibly being TRBD1 (6 bases). The germline V gene encodes CDR1 MGHDK and CDR2 SYGVNS. The germline V and J ends were trimmed by 6 bases and 0 bases, with 18 bases remaining between them. This CDR3 region has 17 residues. CDR3 in DNA: TGTGCCAGCAGCCCCATAGGGGGTGGGACCTCTGGAAACACCATATATTTT. Its protein product is CASSPIGGGTSGNTIYF.

The V and J genes are TRBV11-3 and TRBJ2-1; 12 positions match TRBD2. After removal of 5 bases from V and 6 bases from J, the junction contained 5 bases not matched to a gene. The CDR3 covers 15 residues. Germline values: CDR1 SGHNT, CDR2 YENEEA. As DNA, the CDR3 is TGTGCCAGCAGCCTGGGACTAGCGGGCGGCAATGAGCAGTTCTTC. Protein sequence: CASSLGLAGGNEQFF.

The CDR3 sequence is CASSSLGVSDNSPLHF. CDR3 DNA: TGTGCCAGCAGCTCGCTTGGTGTCAGCGATAATTCACCCCTCCACTTT. The chain uses TRBV5-6 and TRBJ1-6; D gene ambiguous. This CDR3 comprises 16 residues. Germline CDR1 is SGHDT and CDR2 is YYEEEE. V lost 3 bases and J 5 bases, leaving 15 bases between the germline ends. The entire variable domain, with the rest obtained from reference TRBV5-6 and TRBJ1-6, is as follows: DAGVTQSPTHLIKTRGQQVTLRCSPKSGHDTVSWYQQALGQGPQFIFQYYEEEERQRGNFPDRFSGHQFPNYSSELNVNALLLGDSALYLCASSSLGVSDNSPLHFGNGTRLTVT.

The rearrangement links TRBV11-2 to TRBJ1-4, with TRBD1 matching over 8 bases. CDR3 length equals 13 residues. Trimming at V came to 5 bases and at J to 10 bases, leaving 6 bases not matched to a gene. Per germline, CDR1 SGHAT and CDR2 FQNNGV. CDR3 in amino acids: CASSPDREGKLFF. In nucleotides, the CDR3 is TGTGCCAGCAGCCCGGACAGGGAAGGAAAACTGTTTTTT.

The chain recombines TRBV3-1 (or the pseudogene TRBV3-2) with TRBJ1-2; no reliable D call. Trimming removed 0 bases from V and 4 bases from J, with 9 bases in between. Germline lookup yields CDR1 LGHDT and CDR2 YNNKEL (reference sequence). The CDR3 runs 14 residues. This CDR3 reads CASSQDEGLYGYTF. CDR3 DNA sequence: TGTGCCAGCAGCCAAGATGAGGGCCTCTATGGCTACACCTTC.

The V gene is TRBV13, the J gene TRBJ1-2, with 8 positions matching TRBD1. Per the germline V gene, CDR1 is PRHDT and CDR2 is FYEKMQ (reference sequence). The ends lost 5 bases at V and 4 bases at J; junction bases unmatched: 6. The CDR3 covers 14 residues. The CDR3 loop reads CASSPAQGVYGYTF. CDR3 coding DNA: TGTGCCAGCAGCCCTGCACAGGGGGTCTATGGCTACACCTTC.

This chain connects TRBV6-4 to TRBJ2-2; a possible D gene is TRBD1 (5 bases). The CDR3 length is 17 residues. Germline values: CDR1 MRHNA, CDR2 SNTAGT. Trimming pared 3 bases from V and 2 bases from J, leaving 16 bases between. Written as DNA, the CDR3 is TGTGCCAGCAGTGAATATTCCGGCCAGGGAAACACCGGGGAGCTGTTTTTT. Translation: CASSEYSGQGNTGELFF.